This entry lists 29 T cell receptor beta chains sequenced from one sample in a study of OX40 agonist ivuxolimab in advanced cancers. The method was immunoSEQ multiplex PCR; TCRdb's version includes in-frame clones alone and lacks a portion of them. The sample lists more than 65,000 clones, approximately 93% seen once, with about 0.29% in the top ten. Sequences were derived from CD4+ or CD8+ T cells sorted from blood, sampled in a trial of the OX40 agonist ivuxolimab. The receptor source for this set is an adult with an advanced solid tumor such as melanoma, head and neck, liver or kidney cancer.

The chain is built from TRBV2 and TRBJ1-1; a possible D gene is TRBD1 (6 bases). CDR1 is SNHLY and CDR2 is FYNNEI in the germline V gene. V was trimmed by 7 bases and J by 1 base, leaving 10 bases between them. This CDR3 is built from 13 residues. The CDR3 coding sequence is TGTGCCAGCACAGGGGATTGGAACACTGAAGCTTTCTTT. It specifies CASTGDWNTEAFF.

The gene calls are TRBV19 and TRBJ1-5; D uncertain. The CDR3 runs to 14 residues. V lost 2 bases and J lost 3, with 8 bases in between. The V gene's germline CDR1 is LNHDA and CDR2 SQIVND (reference sequence). CDR3 region: CASSILALNQPQHF. The CDR3 DNA sequence: TGTGCCAGTAGTATATTGGCACTCAATCAGCCCCAGCATTTT.

V and J are TRBV2 and TRBJ1-4; D remains unclear. From germline, CDR1 is SNHLY and CDR2 FYNNEI. The CDR3 sequence is 12 residues long. V was shortened by 3 bases and J by 4 bases, with 3 bases between the two germline ends. The CDR3 here is CASSDFNEKLFF. DNA of the CDR3: TGTGCCAGCAGTGATTTTAATGAAAAACTGTTTTTT.

The chain links TRBV19 to TRBJ1-5; 8 positions match TRBD1. V dropped 10 bases and J dropped 4; count of bases not matched to a gene: 6. This CDR3 has 13 residues. CDR1 and CDR2 (germline): LNHDA, SQIVND (reference sequence). The CDR3 protein is CATSGQVNQPQHF. The CDR3 DNA sequence: TGTGCCACCTCGGGACAGGTAAATCAGCCCCAGCATTTT.

This clone was counted a single time. V is TRBV12-5 and J is TRBJ2-5, with 10 bases matching TRBD2. The J call is doubtful: the DNA matches TRBJ2-7 better. The V gene's germline CDR1 is LGHNT and CDR2 FRNRAP. The CDR3 is made up of 14 amino acids. As DNA, the CDR3 is TGTGCTAGTGGGGGACTAGCGCCCACCTACGAGCAGTACTTC. Its protein product is CASGGLAPTYEQYF.

The chain combines TRBV19 with TRBJ2-3; maybe TRBD2 (6 bases). Germline V gene lookup returns CDR1 LNHDA and CDR2 SQIVND (reference sequence). Trimming shortened V by 3 bases and J by 0 bases, and 13 bases separated the two germline ends. This CDR3 region has 16 residues. DNA for the CDR3: TGTGCCAGTAGTATGGAGGGAGCGCGTAGCACAGATACGCAGTATTTT. It translates to CASSMEGARSTDTQYF.

This sequence joins TRBV10-3 and TRBJ2-5; TRBD2 matches at 7 bases. The trim removed 5 bases at V and 3 bases at J, leaving 15 bases unmatched. This CDR3 is 17 amino acids long. Germline V gives CDR1 ENHRY, CDR2 SYGVKD. DNA of the CDR3: TGTGCCATCAGTCCCGGGGGGACTTGGAACAAAAAAGAGACCCAGTACTTC. As protein: CAISPGGTWNKKETQYF.

V gene TRBV6-5 combines with J gene TRBJ1-1, with D tentatively TRBD1 (5 bases). Germline V gene sequence: CDR1 MNHEY, CDR2 SVGAGI. Trimming shortened V by 0 bases and J by 8 bases, and 10 bases separated the two germline ends. The CDR3 sequence is 13 residues long. The DNA for the CDR3 is TGTGCCAGCAGTTACTCCGCCAGGGCCGAAGCTTTCTTT. Protein sequence: CASSYSARAEAFF.

The V gene is TRBV7-8, the J gene TRBJ2-3, with a possible D match to TRBD1 (5 bases). The CDR3 runs to 16 residues. The V gene's germline CDR1 is SGHVS and CDR2 FQNEAQ. The V and J ends lost 1 base and 6 bases respectively, with 17 bases between them. The CDR3 region is CASSLGQGQRGDTQYF. The CDR3 DNA follows: TGTGCCAGCAGCTTAGGGCAGGGCCAGCGAGGCGATACGCAGTATTTT.

The chain joins TRBV28 to TRBJ2-3, with 11 bases aligning to TRBD2. The CDR3 length is 15 residues. V lost 5 bases and J lost 2; bases outside the gene matches: 3. Looked up from germline, CDR1 is MDHEN and CDR2 is SYDVKM. The CDR3 region has the DNA TGTGCCAGCAGTCGACTAGCGGGGATCACAGATACGCAGTATTTT. Translating gives CASSRLAGITDTQYF.

This chain connects TRBV25-1 to TRBJ1-2; D uncertain. V was clipped by 2 bases and J by 8 bases, with 12 bases between them. The germline CDR1 and CDR2 sequences are MGHDK and SYGVNS. The CDR3 extends over 13 amino acids. The CDR3 loop is CASSEATIRGYTF. The CDR3 nucleotides read TGTGCCAGCAGTGAAGCCACTATTCGGGGCTACACCTTC.

The gene calls are TRBV29-1 and TRBJ2-1; 9 positions match TRBD2. Trimming took 4 bases from V and 9 from J; bases not matched to a gene: 13. CDR1 SQVTM and CDR2 ANQGSEA come from the germline V gene. The CDR3 contains 15 residues. CDR3 loop: CSVGEVLAGIVEQFF. The CDR3 DNA reads TGCAGCGTTGGGGAAGTCCTAGCGGGAATCGTTGAGCAGTTCTTC.

J is TRBJ2-1 and V is TRBV13, with 10 bases aligning to TRBD2. After removal of 3 bases from V and 4 bases from J, the junction contained 6 bases not matched to a gene. CDR3 length: 16 residues. The germline gives CDR1 PRHDT, CDR2 FYEKMQ (reference sequence). For the CDR3, the DNA is TGTGCCAGCAGCTTTCAGGGACTAGCGAAATACAATGAGCAGTTCTTC. It codes for CASSFQGLAKYNEQFF. Drawing the rest from reference TRBV13 and TRBJ2-1, the complete variable domain is AAGVIQSPRHLIKEKRETATLKCYPIPRHDTVYWYQQGPGQDPQFLISFYEKMQSDKGSIPDRFSAQQFSDYHSELNMSSLELGDSALYFCASSFQGLAKYNEQFFGPGTRLTVL.

The J gene is TRBJ2-7, the V gene TRBV7-2; weak D call: TRBD1 (6 bases). Trimming shortened V by 6 bases and J by 3 bases, and 18 bases separated the two germline ends. The CDR3 is 15 residues long. The germline V gene encodes CDR1 SGHTA and CDR2 FQGNSA. The CDR3 here is CASRRGTQNHYEQYF. The CDR3 coding sequence is TGTGCCAGCAGGAGGGGGACCCAAAACCACTACGAGCAGTACTTC.

The V and J genes are TRBV14 and TRBJ2-7; no reliable D call. The CDR3 runs 16 residues. The germline V gene has CDR1 SGHDN and CDR2 FVKESK. The V gene lost 1 base and the J gene lost 2 bases, with 15 bases spanning the gap. The CDR3 protein is CASSQGLSGAPYEQYF. CDR3 nucleotides: TGTGCCAGCAGCCAAGGACTCTCGGGTGCTCCCTACGAGCAGTACTTC.

The chain carries TRBV18 and TRBJ1-4; D is unclear. Trimming stripped 3 bases from V and 7 bases from J, with 18 bases between. The CDR3 loop spans 16 amino acids. In germline, CDR1 is KGHSH, CDR2 LQKENI. The CDR3 protein is CASSPPRSVFFEKLFF. The CDR3 bases are TGTGCCAGCTCACCTCCCAGGTCCGTCTTTTTTGAAAAACTGTTTTTT.

The chain carries TRBV2 and TRBJ1-2; D is unresolved. Germline loops: CDR1 SNHLY, CDR2 FYNNEI. Trimming took off 5 bases at V and 2 bases at J, with 9 bases between the two ends. This CDR3 contains 13 residues. For the CDR3, the DNA is TGTGCCAGCAGTCGGGAGAGCAACTATGGCTACACCTTC. Translated: CASSRESNYGYTF.

This chain uses TRBV11-3 with TRBJ1-5; tentatively, D is TRBD1 (5 bases). Trimming took off 4 bases at V and 3 bases at J, with 16 bases between the two ends. The germline V gene has CDR1 SGHNT and CDR2 YENEEA. This CDR3 has 16 residues. The DNA for the CDR3 is TGTGCCAGCAGCTCGTATGGGAGGGGCACCAATCAGCCCCAGCATTTT. Amino acids: CASSSYGRGTNQPQHF.

This rearrangement joins TRBV19 to TRBJ1-1; TRBD1 aligns across 11 bases. The CDR3 extends over 15 amino acids. Germline V gives CDR1 LNHDA, CDR2 SQIVND (reference sequence). Trimming at V came to 6 bases and at J to 4 bases, leaving 7 bases not matched to a gene. CDR3 nucleotide sequence: TGTGCCAGTAGCATCCTGGGACAGGGGGTCACTGAAGCTTTCTTT. Its translation is CASSILGQGVTEAFF.

The chain has TRBV20-1 and TRBJ2-5, with D tentatively TRBD2 (5 bases). The last part of the DNA fits TRBJ2-7 better; the J call may be wrong. The CDR3 consists of 10 residues. Germline lookup yields CDR1 DFQATT and CDR2 SNEGSKA (reference sequence). The chain's CDR3 is CAPGGHEQYF. The CDR3 DNA is TGCGCCCCCGGAGGCCACGAGCAGTACTTC.

This clone has only a few counts. This chain connects TRBV4-1 to TRBJ2-7; unclear D gene. V was cut by 4 bases and J by 4 bases, with 14 bases left in between. Germline V CDR1 and CDR2: MGHRA, YSYEKL. The CDR3 is made up of 14 amino acids. Here the CDR3 reads CASSPLDGTYEQYF. In DNA, the CDR3 is TGCGCCAGCAGCCCGTTGGACGGCACGTACGAGCAGTACTTC.

V is TRBV18 and J is TRBJ2-3; no clear D. The V gene's germline CDR1 is KGHSH and CDR2 LQKENI. V lost 7 bases, J lost 4 bases, and 12 bases lay in between. This CDR3 has 13 amino acids. CDR3 protein: CASYLLDPDTQYF. The CDR3 DNA reads TGTGCCAGCTACCTTTTAGATCCAGATACGCAGTATTTT.

With respect to this clone: One end of the junction does not line up with germline, which may come from a read error. This rearrangement joins TRBV7-7 to TRBJ2-3, with D uncertain. This CDR3 is built from 15 residues. Germline V gene data show CDR1 as SSHAT and CDR2 as FNYEAQ (reference sequence). CDR3 sequence reads: CASSLSLTSTDTQYF. CDR3 DNA sequence: TGTGCTAGCAGCTTATCGCTCACTAGCACAGATACGCAGTATTTT.

The gene calls are TRBV5-4 and TRBJ2-1, with TRBD2 matching 8 bases. The junction had 7 bases not matched to a gene; V was cut back by 4 bases and J by 4 bases. CDR3 length: 15 amino acids. CDR1 and CDR2 (germline): SGHNT, YYREEE (reference sequence). The CDR3 sequence: CASSPEGGRYNEQFF. The CDR3 nucleotides are TGTGCCAGCAGCCCGGAGGGCGGGAGGTACAATGAGCAGTTCTTC.

The chain is built from TRBV16 and TRBJ1-3; D is ambiguous. V was clipped by 2 bases and J by 0 bases, with 5 bases between them. This CDR3 has 14 amino acids. Germline V gene lookup returns CDR1 KGHSY and CDR2 FQNENV. In nucleotides, the CDR3 is TGTGCCAGCAGCCAACGACACTCTGGAAACACCATATATTTT. It encodes CASSQRHSGNTIYF.

The CDR3 DNA reads TGTGCCAGCAGCTTGGTTGTCGGGAGGGAATACAATGAGCAGTTCTTC. Translating it yields CASSLVVGREYNEQFF. V usage is TRBV5-4 and J usage is TRBJ2-1, with 8 bases aligning to TRBD2. The CDR3 consists of 16 residues. The V segment lost 0 bases and the J segment 4 bases; nucleotides outside the gene matches: 6. Germline V gene data show CDR1 as SGHNT and CDR2 as YYREEE (reference sequence).

In its sample, this clone was seen once. V usage is TRBV28 and J usage is TRBJ1-5, with unresolved D. Trimming cost V 5 bases and J 9 bases, with 14 bases left between them. CDR1 is MDHEN and CDR2 is SYDVKM in the germline V gene. The CDR3 contains 13 residues. CDR3 nucleotide sequence: TGTGCCAGCAGTCTCCCGGATTTTCCGCCCCAGCATTTT. Amino acids: CASSLPDFPPQHF.

This chain links TRBV6-5 with TRBJ2-3; TRBD1 matches at 8 bases. The V segment lost 3 bases and the J segment 0 bases; nucleotides outside the gene matches: 5. CDR3 size: 16 residues. Per the germline V gene, CDR1 is MNHEY and CDR2 is SVGAGI. This CDR3 is CASSYAGTGSTDTQYF. Written as DNA, the CDR3 is TGTGCCAGCAGTTATGCCGGGACAGGCAGCACAGATACGCAGTATTTT.

The rearrangement links TRBV25-1 to TRBJ2-1; 12 nucleotides match TRBD2. This CDR3 has 13 residues. After removal of 8 bases from V and 8 bases from J, the junction contained 4 bases not matched to a gene. In germline, CDR1 is MGHDK, CDR2 SYGVNS. For the CDR3, the DNA is TGTGCCAGCGGGCTAGCGGGAGGGGATGAGCAGTTCTTC. This translates into CASGLAGGDEQFF.